Presented here are 24 T cell receptor beta chains from one specimen sequenced in a study of blood T cell dynamics during melanoma immunotherapy. TCRdb's copy holds only in-frame clones and misses some; the assay was immunoSEQ multiplex PCR. The table records approximately 9,600 clones, 85% of them present only once. Noted time point: week 3, after first cycle of checkpoint inhibitor. The input for sequencing was blood, taken from a patient treated with checkpoint blockade. The receptors here all came from a human donor with melanoma.

This chain uses TRBV6-1 with TRBJ1-5, with D unclear. CDR1 MNHNS and CDR2 SASEGT come from the germline V gene. Trimming pared 1 base from V and 7 bases from J, leaving 11 bases between. This CDR3 comprises 14 residues. Here the CDR3 reads CASSEGRGLQPQHF. The CDR3 DNA is TGTGCCAGCAGTGAAGGTCGTGGGTTACAGCCCCAGCATTTT.

This clone was detected once. The rearrangement uses TRBV5-1 and TRBJ2-3, with 8 positions matching TRBD2. With V trimmed by 3 bases and J by 2 bases, 11 bases remained unmatched. The length of the CDR3 is 17 residues. Germline V CDR1 and CDR2: SGHRS, YFSETQ. In DNA, the CDR3 is TGCGCCAGCAGCTCCCAATTCCAGCGGGAGATCACAGATACGCAGTATTTT. This codes for CASSSQFQREITDTQYF.

CDR3 amino acids: CASSRWTETSYEQYF. Written as DNA, the CDR3 is TGTGCCAGCAGCCGATGGACAGAAACTTCCTACGAGCAGTACTTC. The chain uses TRBV11-2 and TRBJ2-7, with D perhaps matching TRBD1 (6 bases). Germline V gives CDR1 SGHAT, CDR2 FQNNGV. Trimming pared 5 bases from V and 1 base from J, leaving 15 bases between. The CDR3 runs 15 residues. Variable domain in full (rest from reference TRBV11-2 and TRBJ2-7): EAGVAQSPRYKIIEKRQSVAFWCNPISGHATLYWYQQILGQGPKLLIQFQNNGVVDDSQLPKDRFSAERLKGVDSTLKIQPAKLEDSAVYLCASSRWTETSYEQYFGPGTRLTVT.

The gene calls are TRBV7-2 and TRBJ2-6, with D perhaps matching TRBD1 (5 bases). The V gene lost 1 base and the J gene lost 4 bases, with 14 bases spanning the gap. This CDR3 contains 17 residues. Germline-derived CDR1 and CDR2 are SGHTA and FQGNSA. CDR3 protein: CASSLVDFGAGANVLTF. CDR3 nucleotides: TGTGCCAGCAGCTTAGTTGATTTTGGGGCCGGGGCCAACGTCCTGACTTTC.

The gene calls are TRBV6-6 and TRBJ2-5; D gene uncertain. The DNA end favors TRBJ2-7, so the J call may be wrong. The CDR3 length is 15 residues. CDR1 and CDR2 (germline): MNHNY, SVGAGI (reference sequence). Here the CDR3 DNA reads TGTGCCAGCAGTTACTCGAGGTTCCCGGTGTACGAGCAGTACTTC. It encodes CASSYSRFPVYEQYF.

The chain uses TRBV30 and TRBJ1-1; the D gene is possibly TRBD1 (5 bases). Trimming left V 4 bases short and J 3 bases short, with 15 bases between. CDR1 GTSNPN and CDR2 SVGIG come from the germline V gene (reference sequence). The CDR3 spans 14 residues. The CDR3 DNA is TGTGCCTGGAACACCAGGGTATCAGACACTGAAGCTTTCTTT. Translated: CAWNTRVSDTEAFF.

V and J are TRBV5-1 and TRBJ1-6, with 7 bases fitting TRBD1. CDR3 length equals 15 residues. Germline CDR1 reads SGHRS; CDR2 reads YFSETQ. Trimming took 4 bases from V and 4 from J; bases not matched to a gene: 5. As DNA, the CDR3 is TGCGCCAGCAGCGTTGGGACAGCTTATAATTCACCCCTCCACTTT. Protein: CASSVGTAYNSPLHF.

This rearrangement joins TRBV7-8 to TRBJ1-3, with D perhaps TRBD1 (5 bases). V was clipped by 3 bases and J by 5 bases, with 14 bases between them. CDR3 size: 15 residues. The germline V gene encodes CDR1 SGHVS and CDR2 FQNEAQ. CDR3 amino acids: CASSFGLRDRNTIYF. As DNA, the CDR3 is TGTGCCAGCAGCTTTGGATTGAGGGACCGAAACACCATATATTTT. Full variable domain (outside the CDR3, taken from reference TRBV7-8 and TRBJ1-3): GAGVSQSPRYKVAKRGQDVALRCDPISGHVSLFWYQQALGQGPEFLTYFQNEAQLDKSGLPSDRFFAERPEGSVSTLKIQRTQQEDSAVYLCASSFGLRDRNTIYFGEGSWLTVV.

The chain carries TRBV5-4 and TRBJ2-3; a weak D match, TRBD1 (5 bases). Germline CDR1 is SGHNT and CDR2 is YYREEE (reference sequence). The CDR3 loop spans 15 amino acids. Trimming took off 3 bases at V and 0 bases at J, with 11 bases between the two ends. CDR3 sequence (DNA): TGTGCCAGCAGCTCCCGCAGGGAAAGCACAGATACGCAGTATTTT. This translates into CASSSRRESTDTQYF.

The rearrangement links TRBV7-2 to TRBJ2-7; D unresolved. The CDR3 totals 16 residues. CDR1 SGHTA and CDR2 FQGNSA come from the germline V gene. Between the trimmed V and J ends, which lost 2 bases and 3 bases, there was a span of 17 bases. CDR3 sequence reads: CASSLWVATSGYEQYF. The CDR3 DNA reads as TGTGCCAGCAGCTTATGGGTCGCTACGTCGGGCTACGAGCAGTACTTC.

DNA of the CDR3: TGTGCCAGCAGCTTAGGGGGTACGCAGTATTTT. Amino acid sequence: CASSLGGTQYF. This chain links TRBV7-2 with TRBJ2-3, with D unclear. The CDR3 spans 11 residues. From germline, CDR1 is SGHTA and CDR2 FQGNSA. The germline V and J ends were trimmed by 1 base and 8 bases, with 4 bases remaining between them. The entire variable domain, with the rest obtained from reference TRBV7-2 and TRBJ2-3, is as follows: GAGVSQSPSNKVTEKGKDVELRCDPISGHTALYWYRQSLGQGLEFLIYFQGNSAPDKSGLPSDRFSAERTGGSVSTLTIQRTQQEDSAVYLCASSLGGTQYFGPGTRLTVL.

CDR3 bases: TGTGCCAGCAGGAGGACAGGGGACTACGAGCAGTACTTC. Protein product: CASRRTGDYEQYF. This sequence joins TRBV25-1 and TRBJ2-5; 9 positions agree with TRBD1. The DNA end is a closer match to TRBJ2-7, so the J assignment may be wrong. CDR1 is MGHDK and CDR2 is SYGVNS in the germline V gene. This CDR3 comprises 13 residues.

This chain links TRBV5-1 with TRBJ2-1; 11 nucleotides line up with TRBD2. The CDR3 has 15 amino acids. The trim removed 3 bases at V and 2 bases at J, leaving 1 base unmatched. Germline CDR1 reads SGHRS; CDR2 reads YFSETQ. CDR3 sequence reads: CASSSGLAAYNEQFF. The CDR3, as DNA: TGCGCCAGCAGCTCGGGACTAGCGGCCTACAATGAGCAGTTCTTC.

This rearrangement joins TRBV6-6 to TRBJ1-1; possibly TRBD1 for D (5 bases). Trimming took 7 bases from V and 3 from J, leaving 9 bases between them. The germline gives CDR1 MNHNY, CDR2 SVGAGI (reference sequence). The CDR3 consists of 12 residues. CDR3 region: CASTRGDTEAFF. DNA of the CDR3: TGTGCCAGCACTCGGGGGGACACTGAAGCTTTCTTT.

The V and J genes are TRBV5-4 and TRBJ1-6; D is unclear. V lost 4 bases to trimming and J lost 11 bases, with 16 bases between them. The CDR3 consists of 14 residues. Germline assignment: CDR1 SGHNT and CDR2 YYREEE (reference sequence). The CDR3 sequence is CASSPGSLRAPLHF. As DNA, the CDR3 is TGTGCCAGCAGCCCGGGGTCTCTGAGGGCACCCCTCCACTTT.

The DNA of the CDR3 is TGTGCCAGCAGTGAAGCCTCTGGGGCCAACGTCCTGACTTTC. Its protein product is CASSEASGANVLTF. V usage is TRBV2 and J usage is TRBJ2-6; D ambiguous. Germline CDR1 is SNHLY and CDR2 is FYNNEI. There are 14 residues in the CDR3. Between the trimmed V and J ends, which lost 0 bases and 0 bases, there was a span of 0 bases.

The genes are TRBV5-1 and TRBJ1-2, with 12 bases lining up with TRBD1. Unmatched junction bases numbered 5, after V lost 4 bases and J lost 4 bases. The CDR3 is 15 amino acids. Per germline, CDR1 SGHRS and CDR2 YFSETQ. The CDR3 sequence is CASSLGTGGAYGYTF. CDR3 nucleotides: TGCGCCAGCAGCCTAGGGACAGGGGGCGCCTATGGCTACACCTTC.

This sequence joins TRBV30 and TRBJ1-1; D gene uncertain. Per the germline V gene, CDR1 is GTSNPN and CDR2 is SVGIG (reference sequence). This CDR3 contains 12 residues. V was trimmed by 1 base and J by 5 bases, leaving 8 bases between them. CDR3 coding DNA: TGTGCCTGGAGTGGGGTGTATACTGAAGCTTTCTTT. Protein product: CAWSGVYTEAFF.

A few counts support this clone. V and J are TRBV5-6 and TRBJ2-7; 7 positions agree with TRBD1. The trim removed 5 bases at V and 3 bases at J, leaving 8 bases unmatched. This CDR3 is 14 amino acids long. In germline, CDR1 is SGHDT, CDR2 YYEEEE. CDR3 bases: TGTGCCAGCAGAACCGGGACAGCGTACTACGAGCAGTACTTC. Its translation: CASRTGTAYYEQYF.

V is TRBV30 and J is TRBJ2-5; D is perhaps TRBD2 (6 bases). V gave up 3 bases and J gave up 7 bases, with 18 bases separating them. This CDR3 has 14 residues. Germline V gene data show CDR1 as GTSNPN and CDR2 as SVGIG (reference sequence). This CDR3 reads CAWSRESLSGTQYF. In DNA form, the CDR3 reads TGTGCCTGGAGCCGGGAGTCCCTAAGCGGGACCCAGTACTTC.

The chain is built from TRBV27 and TRBJ1-4, with unresolved D. V lost 8 bases and J 7 bases, leaving 20 bases between the germline ends. The V gene's germline CDR1 is MNHEY and CDR2 SMNVEV (reference sequence). The CDR3 consists of 15 residues. CDR3 sequence reads: CASGPPGGRGEKLFF. As DNA, the CDR3 is TGTGCCAGCGGACCACCGGGTGGACGCGGTGAAAAACTGTTTTTT.

The rearrangement uses TRBV25-1 and TRBJ1-2, with a tentative D call TRBD1 (6 bases). CDR3 length: 14 residues. CDR1 is MGHDK, CDR2 SYGVNS, per germline. V lost 10 bases and J lost 3, with 18 bases in between. The CDR3 sequence is CATWGAGSDYGYTF. CDR3 sequence (DNA): TGTGCCACCTGGGGGGCAGGGAGCGACTATGGCTACACCTTC.

The rearrangement links TRBV11-3 to TRBJ2-7, with 12 bases matching TRBD1. The CDR3 sequence is 17 residues long. Germline loops: CDR1 SGHNT, CDR2 YENEEA. Trimming removed 1 base from V and 6 bases from J; junction bases left unmatched: 10. CDR3 residues: CASSLGLSGTGGGEQYF. For the CDR3, the DNA is TGTGCCAGCAGCTTAGGCTTATCCGGGACAGGGGGCGGCGAGCAGTACTTC.

For the CDR3, the DNA is TGTGCCAGCAGAAATCAGAATAACTATGGCTACACCTTC. Translated, it gives CASRNQNNYGYTF. The chain is built from TRBV6-5 and TRBJ1-2; D gene ambiguous. There are 13 residues in the CDR3. Germline values: CDR1 MNHEY, CDR2 SVGAGI. Trimming removed 6 bases at V and 1 base at J, with 9 bases between.